Listed below are T cell receptor beta chains from one sample, sequenced in a study of T cells after yellow fever vaccination. From the 5' RACE reads, TCRdb called clonotypes with MiXCR, one entry per CDR3 protein. The sample includes a few hundred thousand distinct CDR3 sequences, under 20% of them seen just once. Sequencing used PBMCs, obtained before the yellow fever booster vaccination. The receptors were gathered from a man between 18 and 35 years old who received the YFV17D yellow fever vaccine. Each CDR3 is given with its conserved first and last residue. The order of the fields is CDR3 protein, CDR3 DNA, J gene, V gene, D gene, clone size. The D gene is left open where the match is weak. A row's size may be missing; if present it is once, few, many or a size class.

CASSFGWLRNQPQHF TGTGCCAGCAGCTTCGGCTGGTTGCGCAATCAGCCCCAGCATTTT TRBJ1-5 TRBV5-6 NA NA
CASSQRTENNSPLHF TGCGCCAGCAGCCAGAGGACGGAAAATAATTCACCCCTCCACTTT TRBJ1-6 TRBV4-1 NA few
CASSPRTRGSLNTIYF TGTGCCAGCAGTCCCCGGACGCGCGGATCATTAAACACCATATATTTT TRBJ1-3 TRBV12-3/TRBV12-4 NA NA
CATSRSDRVISGNTIYF TGTGCCACCAGCAGATCGGACAGGGTTATTTCTGGAAACACCATATATTTT TRBJ1-3 TRBV15 TRBD1 NA
CSARDEGQSTDTQYF TGCAGTGCTAGAGATGAAGGACAGAGCACAGATACGCAGTATTTT TRBJ2-3 TRBV20-1 NA NA
CASSLPRGNTEAFF TGCGCCAGCAGCTTGCCGAGGGGGAACACTGAAGCTTTCTTT TRBJ1-1 TRBV5-1 NA NA
CASSPELGRETQYF TGCGCCAGCAGCCCAGAGCTGGGGCGAGAGACCCAGTACTTC TRBJ2-5 TRBV5-1 NA NA
CASSQNHSPAGLHF TGCGCCAGCAGCCAGAACCACAGCCCCGCGGGCCTCCACTTT TRBJ1-6 TRBV4-3 NA few
CASSLPVSRELFF TGTGCCAGCAGTTTACCGGTATCCAGGGAGCTGTTTTTT TRBJ2-2 TRBV12-3/TRBV12-4 NA NA
CSVEQNYYEQYF TGCAGCGTTGAACAGAACTATTACGAGCAGTACTTC TRBJ2-7 TRBV29-1 NA NA
CASKRTDTQYF TGCGCCAGCAAGAGAACAGATACGCAGTATTTT TRBJ2-3 TRBV10-2 NA few
CASSLETGGHGYTF TGTGCCAGCAGCTTAGAAACCGGAGGTCATGGCTACACCTTC TRBJ1-2 TRBV7-9 NA NA
CASSFGTAGNTIYF TGTGCCAGCAGCTTTGGAACGGCTGGAAACACCATATATTTT TRBJ1-3 TRBV7-2 NA NA
CASSQDGSRAHYNEQFF TGTGCCAGCAGCCAAGATGGATCCCGAGCCCACTACAATGAGCAGTTCTTC TRBJ2-1 TRBV3-1 NA NA
CASSPRGLASSNTGELFF TGTGCCAGCAGCCCGCGGGGACTAGCGAGCTCGAACACCGGGGAGCTGTTTTTT TRBJ2-2 TRBV4-2 TRBD2 NA
CASSLGGDETQYF TGCGCCAGCAGCTTGGGTGGGGATGAGACCCAGTACTTC TRBJ2-5 TRBV5-1 NA few
CASSSTTGEAFF TGTGCCAGCAGTTCGACGACAGGCGAAGCTTTCTTT TRBJ1-1 TRBV6-5 NA few
CASSLVRYGGYTF TGTGCCAGCAGCTTAGTTAGGTATGGAGGCTACACCTTC TRBJ1-2 TRBV7-2 NA few
CSARSDRGTYEQYF TGCAGTGCTAGATCGGACAGGGGGACCTACGAGCAGTACTTC TRBJ2-7 TRBV20-1 TRBD1 few
CASSYYAGAGDTQYF TGTGCCAGCAGTTACTATGCGGGGGCCGGAGATACGCAGTATTTT TRBJ2-3 TRBV6-6 NA NA
CATGLSGANVLTF TGTGCCACCGGGCTCTCTGGGGCCAACGTCCTGACTTTC TRBJ2-6 TRBV24-1 NA many
CATRRGGGRQETQYF TGTGCCACCCGAAGGGGCGGGGGACGACAAGAGACCCAGTACTTC TRBJ2-5 TRBV15 TRBD2 many
CSAEGGNTDTQYF TGCAGTGCCGAGGGGGGGAACACAGATACGCAGTATTTT TRBJ2-3 TRBV20-1 NA NA